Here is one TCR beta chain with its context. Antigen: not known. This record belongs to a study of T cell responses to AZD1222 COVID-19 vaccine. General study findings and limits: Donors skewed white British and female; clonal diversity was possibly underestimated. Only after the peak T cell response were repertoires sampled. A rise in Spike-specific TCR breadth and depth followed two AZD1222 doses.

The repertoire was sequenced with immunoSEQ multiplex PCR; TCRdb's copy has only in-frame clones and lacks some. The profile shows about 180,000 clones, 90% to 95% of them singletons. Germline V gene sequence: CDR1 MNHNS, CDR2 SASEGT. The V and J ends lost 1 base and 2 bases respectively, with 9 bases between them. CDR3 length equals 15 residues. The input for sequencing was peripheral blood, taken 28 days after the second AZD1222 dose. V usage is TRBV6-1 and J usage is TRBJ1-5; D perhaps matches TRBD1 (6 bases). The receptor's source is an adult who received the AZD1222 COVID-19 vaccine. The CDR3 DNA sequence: TGTGCCAGCAGTGAAGAGGGGGTCGGCAATCAGCCCCAGCATTTT. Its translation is CASSEEGVGNQPQHF.